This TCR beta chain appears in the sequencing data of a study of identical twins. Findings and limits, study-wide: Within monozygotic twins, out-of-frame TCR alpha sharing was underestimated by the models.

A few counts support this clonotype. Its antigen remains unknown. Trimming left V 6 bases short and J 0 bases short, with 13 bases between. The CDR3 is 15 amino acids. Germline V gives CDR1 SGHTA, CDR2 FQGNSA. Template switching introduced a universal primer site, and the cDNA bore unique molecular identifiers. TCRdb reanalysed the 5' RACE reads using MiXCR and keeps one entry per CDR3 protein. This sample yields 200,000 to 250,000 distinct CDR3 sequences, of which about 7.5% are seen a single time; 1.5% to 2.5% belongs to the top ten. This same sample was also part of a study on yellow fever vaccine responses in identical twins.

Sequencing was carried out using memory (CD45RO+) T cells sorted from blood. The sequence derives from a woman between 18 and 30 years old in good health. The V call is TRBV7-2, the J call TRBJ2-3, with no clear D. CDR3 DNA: TGTGCCAGCAGTTTAAATCTGGGCAGCACAGATACGCAGTATTTT. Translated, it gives CASSLNLGSTDTQYF.